Listed below are T cell receptor beta chains from one sample, sequenced in a study of a mutant IDH1 vaccine in newly diagnosed glioma. Method: immunoSEQ multiplex PCR; TCRdb's copy keeps in-frame clones and lacks some. This table has tens of thousands of clones, roughly 76% appearing once. These receptors' antigens are unknown. The sequencing used PBMCs, collected from a glioma patient whose treatment included an IDH1 peptide vaccine. These receptors all come from a man aged 50-60 years with glioma. The conserved cysteine and the conserved F or W are not part of the CDR3 here.

J gene	V gene	CDR3 protein
TRBJ2-7	TRBV9	ASSVGEAVQGEQY
TRBJ1-1	TRBV19	ASKSRPEAF
TRBJ1-1	TRBV4-1	ASSQEGGGTEAF
TRBJ2-5	TRBV6-6	ASSYYPWTGGETQY
TRBJ2-7	TRBV25-1	ASSEYKVHYEQY
TRBJ2-1	TRBV5-8	ASSGDGGGGNEQF
TRBJ2-5	TRBV25-1	ASSEFLSGVEETQY
TRBJ1-1	TRBV5-4	ASSLEGTMNTEAF
TRBJ2-3	TRBV6-6	ASSLQGQSTDTQY
TRBJ1-2	TRBV19	ASSSHSRRDGYT
TRBJ2-1	TRBV27	ASSLYGAGALNEQF
TRBJ2-1	TRBV9	ASSVLLAEGEQF
TRBJ2-7	TRBV19	ASSIKTDLSHEQY
TRBJ2-7	TRBV2	ASSEAPVSSYEQY
TRBJ1-5	TRBV10-3	AIGSGGGNQPQH
TRBJ1-2	TRBV7-2	ASSLAARGEGYT
TRBJ1-2	TRBV4-2	ASSQEGTVYYGYT
TRBJ1-1	TRBV16	ASSHASGARGAF
TRBJ2-5	TRBV5-1	ASSIDIQETQY
TRBJ2-3	TRBV6-1	ARSQLAGGGDTQY
TRBJ2-7	TRBV7-2	ASSYRDREREQY
TRBJ1-2	TRBV15	ATSRERNRVGYT
TRBJ1-1	TRBV6-6	ASSKQGEEAF
TRBJ2-2	TRBV6-5	ASSYSPGHNTGELF
TRBJ1-5	TRBV27	ASSLGTTSNQPQH
TRBJ1-4	TRBV15	ATSRDRGHSEKLF
TRBJ2-7	TRBV5-1	ASSLGFEQY
TRBJ2-1	TRBV2	ASRVNEQF
TRBJ2-5	TRBV7-9	ASSLAEGETQY
TRBJ2-7	TRBV20-1	SADLNSEQY
TRBJ1-2	TRBV10-3	AISEQGVAYGYT
TRBJ2-2	TRBV6-1	ASRMGANTGELF
TRBJ1-5	TRBV28	ASSFPSGTGEQPQH
TRBJ1-2	TRBV7-9	ASSHRVNGYGYT
TRBJ2-7	TRBV5-6	ASSAGDSYEQY
TRBJ2-7	TRBV10-3	AINTGQGNGEQY
TRBJ2-1	TRBV7-9	ASSSRRHNNEQF
TRBJ2-1	TRBV29-1	SVARRGAEQF
TRBJ1-1	TRBV6-1	ASSEVAQNTEAF
TRBJ2-1	TRBV7-6	ASSLGQDTYGEQF
TRBJ2-4	TRBV6-5	ARGQAAIQY
TRBJ2-7	TRBV29-1	SGARGPYEQY
TRBJ1-3	TRBV28	ASMVPLGGGLDTIY
TRBJ2-7	TRBV7-9	ASSPRDSSYEQY
TRBJ1-6	TRBV29-1	SVQTDYNSPLH
TRBJ2-6	TRBV9	ASLGQLKQSRANVLT
TRBJ2-7	TRBV21-1	ASSKPSRGLPYEQY